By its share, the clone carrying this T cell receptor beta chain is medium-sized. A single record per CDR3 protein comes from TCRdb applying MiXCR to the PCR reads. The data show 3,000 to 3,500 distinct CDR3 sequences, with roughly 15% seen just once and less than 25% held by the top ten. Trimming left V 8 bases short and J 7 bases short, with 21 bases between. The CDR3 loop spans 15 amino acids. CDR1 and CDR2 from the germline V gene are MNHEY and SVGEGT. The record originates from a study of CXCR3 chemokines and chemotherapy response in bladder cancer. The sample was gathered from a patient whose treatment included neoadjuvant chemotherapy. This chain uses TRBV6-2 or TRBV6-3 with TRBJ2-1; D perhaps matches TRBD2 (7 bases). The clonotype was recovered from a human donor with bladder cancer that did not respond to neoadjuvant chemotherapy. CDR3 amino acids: CASASGGGPWNEQFF. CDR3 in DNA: TGTGCCAGCGCGAGTGGGGGGGGGCCATGGAATGAGCAGTTCTTC.